This TCR beta chain was found in a study of cytomegalovirus exposure and HLA in healthy donors. Study overall: The same platform as the roughly 700 first-cohort repertoires was used for the 95 to 150 validation repertoires, a later analysis reported.

Repertoires were generated with immunoSEQ multiplex PCR, while TCRdb's copy carries only in-frame clones and drops some. The sample has some 140,000 clones, around 88% seen once. This clone was picked up a small number of times. Its target is not known. Study outcomes and limitations: Accounts indicate the classifier identified cytomegalovirus status with strong specificity and sensitivity.

The CDR3 is 14 residues long. Germline V CDR1 and CDR2: MGHDK, SYGVNS. Trimming removed 3 bases from V and 3 bases from J; junction bases left unmatched: 4. While the first cohort had 600 to 750 subjects, the donors belonged to the separate validation cohort of about 120 subjects. The specimen sequenced was PBMCs. The chain employs TRBV25-1 and TRBJ2-7, with 8 bases that match TRBD2. The origin of this receptor is a man aged 18-30 years in good health and CMV-seropositive. CDR3 region: CASSDPGLDYEQYF. CDR3 bases: TGTGCCAGCAGTGACCCGGGACTAGACTACGAGCAGTACTTC.